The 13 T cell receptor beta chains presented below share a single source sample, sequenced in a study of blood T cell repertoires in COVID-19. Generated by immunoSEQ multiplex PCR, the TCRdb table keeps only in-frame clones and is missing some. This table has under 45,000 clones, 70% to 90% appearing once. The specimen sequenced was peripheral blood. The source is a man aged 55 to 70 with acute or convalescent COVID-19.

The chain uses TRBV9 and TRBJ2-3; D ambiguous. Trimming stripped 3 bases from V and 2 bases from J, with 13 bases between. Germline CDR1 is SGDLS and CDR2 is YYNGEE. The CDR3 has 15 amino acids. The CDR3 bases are TGTGCCAGCAGCGATCACCCAACTTTCACAGATACGCAGTATTTT. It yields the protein CASSDHPTFTDTQYF. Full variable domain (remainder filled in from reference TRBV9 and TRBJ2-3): DSGVTQTPKHLITATGQRVTLRCSPRSGDLSVYWYQQSLDQGLQFLIQYYNGEERAKGNILERFSAQQFPDLHSELNLSSLELGDSALYFCASSDHPTFTDTQYFGPGTRLTVL.

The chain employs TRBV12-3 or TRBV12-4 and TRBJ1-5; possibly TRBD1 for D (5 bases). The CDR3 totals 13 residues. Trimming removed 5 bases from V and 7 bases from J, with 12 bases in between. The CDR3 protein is CASSNSGNQPQHF. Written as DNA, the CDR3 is TGTGCCAGCAGTAACTCAGGGAACCAGCCCCAGCATTTT.

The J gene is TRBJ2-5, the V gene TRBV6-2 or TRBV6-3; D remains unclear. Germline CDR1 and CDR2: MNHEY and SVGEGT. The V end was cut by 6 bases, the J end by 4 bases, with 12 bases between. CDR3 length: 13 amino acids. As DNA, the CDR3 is TGTGCCAGCAGCCTCAGGATTCGAGAGACCCAGTACTTC. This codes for CASSLRIRETQYF.

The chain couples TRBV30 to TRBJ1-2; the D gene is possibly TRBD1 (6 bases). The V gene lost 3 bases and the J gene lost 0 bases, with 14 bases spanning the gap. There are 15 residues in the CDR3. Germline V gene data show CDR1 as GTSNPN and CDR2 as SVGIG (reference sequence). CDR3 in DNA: TGTGCCTGGAGGGACGTAGAGGGGGCTAACTATGGCTACACCTTC. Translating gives CAWRDVEGANYGYTF. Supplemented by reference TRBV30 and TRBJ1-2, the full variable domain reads SQTIHQWPATLVQPVGSPLSLECTVEGTSNPNLYWYRQAAGRGLQLLFYSVGIGQISSEVPQNLSASRPQDRQFILSSKKLLLSDSGFYLCAWRDVEGANYGYTFGSGTRLTVV.

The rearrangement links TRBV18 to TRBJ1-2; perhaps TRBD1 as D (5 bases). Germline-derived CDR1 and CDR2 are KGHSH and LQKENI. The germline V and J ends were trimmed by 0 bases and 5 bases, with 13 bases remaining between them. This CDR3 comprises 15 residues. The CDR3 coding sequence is TGTGCCAGCTCACCACCGGCAGGGATGGGGTATGGCTACACCTTC. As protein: CASSPPAGMGYGYTF.

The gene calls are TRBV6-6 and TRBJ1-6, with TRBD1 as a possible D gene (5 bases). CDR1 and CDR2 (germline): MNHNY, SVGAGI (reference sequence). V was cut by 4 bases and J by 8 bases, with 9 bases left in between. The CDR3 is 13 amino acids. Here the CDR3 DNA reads TGTGCCAGCAGTTGGGGCGAAGATTCACCCCTCCACTTT. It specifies CASSWGEDSPLHF.

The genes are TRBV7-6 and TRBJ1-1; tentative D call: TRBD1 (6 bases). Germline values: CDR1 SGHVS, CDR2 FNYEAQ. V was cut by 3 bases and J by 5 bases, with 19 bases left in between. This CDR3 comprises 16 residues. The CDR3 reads CASSLTTGLRWTEAFF. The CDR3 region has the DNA TGTGCCAGCAGCTTGACCACAGGGTTGAGGTGGACTGAAGCTTTCTTT.

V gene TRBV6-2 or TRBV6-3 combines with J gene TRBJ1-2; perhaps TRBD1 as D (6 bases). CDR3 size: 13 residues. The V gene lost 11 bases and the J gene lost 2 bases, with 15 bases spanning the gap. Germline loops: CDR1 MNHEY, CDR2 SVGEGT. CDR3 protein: CAGSFDRNYGYTF. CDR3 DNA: TGTGCCGGAAGTTTTGACAGGAACTATGGCTACACCTTC.

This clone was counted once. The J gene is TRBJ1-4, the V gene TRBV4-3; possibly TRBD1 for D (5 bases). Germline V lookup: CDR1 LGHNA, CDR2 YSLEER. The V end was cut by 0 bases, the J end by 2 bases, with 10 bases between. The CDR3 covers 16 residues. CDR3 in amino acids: CASSQDLRVTNEKLFF. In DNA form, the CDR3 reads TGCGCCAGCAGCCAAGACCTCAGGGTCACTAATGAAAAACTGTTTTTT.

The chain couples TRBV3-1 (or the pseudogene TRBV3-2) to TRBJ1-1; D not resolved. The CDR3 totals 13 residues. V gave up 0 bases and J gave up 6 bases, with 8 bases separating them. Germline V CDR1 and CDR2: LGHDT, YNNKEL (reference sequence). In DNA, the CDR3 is TGTGCCAGCAGCCAAGATCTAGGAGCTGAAGCTTTCTTT. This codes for CASSQDLGAEAFF.

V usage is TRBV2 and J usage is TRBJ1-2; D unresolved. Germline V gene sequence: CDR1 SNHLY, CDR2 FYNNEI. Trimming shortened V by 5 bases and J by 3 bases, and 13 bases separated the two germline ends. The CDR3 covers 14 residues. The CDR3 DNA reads TGTGCCAGCAGTCCACAGCCGGGATACTATGGCTACACCTTC. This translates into CASSPQPGYYGYTF.

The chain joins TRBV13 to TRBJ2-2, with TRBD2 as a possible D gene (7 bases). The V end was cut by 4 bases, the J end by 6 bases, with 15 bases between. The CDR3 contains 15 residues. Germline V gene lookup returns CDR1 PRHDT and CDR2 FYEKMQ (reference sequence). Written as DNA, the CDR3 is TGTGCCAGCAGCTCAGCCGGGGGGCCGGCCGGGGAGCTGTTTTTT. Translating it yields CASSSAGGPAGELFF.

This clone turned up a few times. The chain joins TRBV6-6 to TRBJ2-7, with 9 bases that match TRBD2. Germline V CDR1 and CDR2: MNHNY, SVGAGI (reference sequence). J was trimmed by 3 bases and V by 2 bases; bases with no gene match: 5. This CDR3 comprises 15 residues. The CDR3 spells CASSYTGLAGYEQYF. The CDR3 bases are TGTGCCAGCAGTTACACGGGACTAGCCGGCTACGAGCAGTACTTC.